This TCR beta chain was documented in a study of shared clonotypes between healthy human individuals. Healthy HIV-negative adults with no recent acute infections or vaccinations were recruited as donors. The CDR3 extends over 16 amino acids. The germline V gene has CDR1 SGHTA and CDR2 FQGNSA. Trimming removed 3 bases from V and 2 bases from J, with 17 bases in between. Libraries were prepared by immunoSEQ multiplex PCR; TCRdb keeps only in-frame clonotypes and omits some of them. The table includes hundreds of thousands of clones, about 97% detected once. The sequencing input was naive CD4+ T cells sorted from blood. Subset defined: CD45RA+ positively selected. The chain recombines TRBV7-2 with TRBJ2-7; D is uncertain. This TCR was recovered from a woman aged 25-40 years in good health. CDR3 coding DNA: TGTGCCAGCAGCTTCTTCCTTAGCTCAAACCCCTACGAGCAGTACTTC. Its protein product is CASSFFLSSNPYEQYF.